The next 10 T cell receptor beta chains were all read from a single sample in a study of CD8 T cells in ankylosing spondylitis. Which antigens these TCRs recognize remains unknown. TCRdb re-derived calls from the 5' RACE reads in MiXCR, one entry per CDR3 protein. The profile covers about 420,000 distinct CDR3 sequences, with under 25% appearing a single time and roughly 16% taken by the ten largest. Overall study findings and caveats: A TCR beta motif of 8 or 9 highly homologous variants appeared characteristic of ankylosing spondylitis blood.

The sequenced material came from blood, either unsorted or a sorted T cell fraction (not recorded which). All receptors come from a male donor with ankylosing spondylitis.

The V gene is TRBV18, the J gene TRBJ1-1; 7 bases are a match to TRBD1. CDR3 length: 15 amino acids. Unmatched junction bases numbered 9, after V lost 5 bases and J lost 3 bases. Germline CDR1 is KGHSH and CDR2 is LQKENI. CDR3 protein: CASSIEGGAYTEAFF. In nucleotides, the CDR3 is TGTGCCAGCTCAATCGAAGGGGGCGCATACACTGAAGCTTTCTTT.

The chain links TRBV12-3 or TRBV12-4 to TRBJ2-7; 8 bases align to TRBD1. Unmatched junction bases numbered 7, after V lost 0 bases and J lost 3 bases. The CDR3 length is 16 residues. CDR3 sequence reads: CASSLALQGQVYEQYF. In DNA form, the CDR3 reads TGTGCCAGCAGTTTAGCTCTACAGGGACAGGTCTACGAGCAGTACTTC.

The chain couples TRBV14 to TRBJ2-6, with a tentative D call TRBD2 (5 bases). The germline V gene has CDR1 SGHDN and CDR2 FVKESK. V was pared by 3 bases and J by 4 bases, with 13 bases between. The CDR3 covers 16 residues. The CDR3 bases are TGTGCCAGCAGCCATTCCGGGCGGGTAGGGGCCAACGTCCTGACTTTC. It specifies CASSHSGRVGANVLTF.

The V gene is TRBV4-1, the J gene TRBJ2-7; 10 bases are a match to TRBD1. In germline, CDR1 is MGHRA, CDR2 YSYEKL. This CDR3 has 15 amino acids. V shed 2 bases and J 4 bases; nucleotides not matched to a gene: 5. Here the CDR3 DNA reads TGCGCCAGCAGCCAAAGCGGGACAGGGGCGTACGAGCAGTACTTC. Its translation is CASSQSGTGAYEQYF.

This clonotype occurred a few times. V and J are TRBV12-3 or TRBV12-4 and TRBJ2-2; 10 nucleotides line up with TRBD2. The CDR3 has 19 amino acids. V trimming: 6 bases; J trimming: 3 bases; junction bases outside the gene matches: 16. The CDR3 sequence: CASSRVAGGFSVYTGELFF. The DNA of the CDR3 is TGTGCCAGCAGCCGGGTAGCGGGAGGCTTTTCCGTCTACACCGGGGAGCTGTTTTTT.

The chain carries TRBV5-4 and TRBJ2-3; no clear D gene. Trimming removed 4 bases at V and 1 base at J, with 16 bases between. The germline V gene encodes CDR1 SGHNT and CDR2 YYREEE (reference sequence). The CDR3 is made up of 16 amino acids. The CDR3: CASSRREDGGTDTQYF. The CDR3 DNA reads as TGTGCCAGCAGCCGAAGAGAGGACGGAGGCACAGATACGCAGTATTTT.

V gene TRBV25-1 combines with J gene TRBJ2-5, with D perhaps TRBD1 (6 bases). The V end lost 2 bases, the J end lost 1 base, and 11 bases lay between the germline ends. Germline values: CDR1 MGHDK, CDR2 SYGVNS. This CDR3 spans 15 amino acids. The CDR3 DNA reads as TGTGCCAGCAGTGAAATTGGCAGGGGCCAAGAGACCCAGTACTTC. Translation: CASSEIGRGQETQYF.

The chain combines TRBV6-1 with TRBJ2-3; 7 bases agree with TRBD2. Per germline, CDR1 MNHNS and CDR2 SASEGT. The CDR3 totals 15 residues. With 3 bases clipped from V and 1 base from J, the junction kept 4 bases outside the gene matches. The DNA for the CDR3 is TGTGCCAGCAGTGACCGGGGGAGGGGCACAGATACGCAGTATTTT. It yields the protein CASSDRGRGTDTQYF.

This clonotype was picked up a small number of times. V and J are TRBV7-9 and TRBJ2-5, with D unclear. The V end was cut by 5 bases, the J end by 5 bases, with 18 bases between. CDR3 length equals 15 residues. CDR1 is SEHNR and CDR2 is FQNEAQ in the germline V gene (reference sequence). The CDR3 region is CASSPSLGFGETQYF. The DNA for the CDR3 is TGTGCCAGCAGCCCCTCCCTCGGTTTTGGGGAGACCCAGTACTTC. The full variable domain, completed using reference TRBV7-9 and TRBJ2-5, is DTGVSQNPRHKITKRGQNVTFRCDPISEHNRLYWYRQTLGQGPEFLTYFQNEAQLEKSRLLSDRFSAERPKGSFSTLEIQRTEQGDSAMYLCASSPSLGFGETQYFGPGTRLLVL.

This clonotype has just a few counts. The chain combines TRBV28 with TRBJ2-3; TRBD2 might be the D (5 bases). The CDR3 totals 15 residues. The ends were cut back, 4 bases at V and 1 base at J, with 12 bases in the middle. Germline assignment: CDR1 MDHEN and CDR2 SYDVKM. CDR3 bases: TGTGCCAGCAGTTCGGCTGGAGGAGGCACAGATACGCAGTATTTT. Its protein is CASSSAGGGTDTQYF.